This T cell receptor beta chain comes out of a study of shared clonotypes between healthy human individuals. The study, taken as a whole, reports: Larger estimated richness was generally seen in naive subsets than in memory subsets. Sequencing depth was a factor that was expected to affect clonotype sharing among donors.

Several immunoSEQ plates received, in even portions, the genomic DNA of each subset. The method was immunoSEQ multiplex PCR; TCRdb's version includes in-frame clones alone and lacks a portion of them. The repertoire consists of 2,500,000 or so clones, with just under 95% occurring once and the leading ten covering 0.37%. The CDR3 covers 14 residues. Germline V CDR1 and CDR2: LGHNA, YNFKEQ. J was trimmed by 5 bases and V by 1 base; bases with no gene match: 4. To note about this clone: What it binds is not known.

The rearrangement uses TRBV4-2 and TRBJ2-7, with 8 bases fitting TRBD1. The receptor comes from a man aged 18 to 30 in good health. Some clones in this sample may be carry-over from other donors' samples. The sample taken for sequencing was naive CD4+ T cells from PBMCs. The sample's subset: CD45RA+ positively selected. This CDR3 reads CASSQGTGYHEQYF. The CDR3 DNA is TGTGCCAGCAGCCAAGGGACAGGGTATCACGAGCAGTACTTC.